This is a list of T cell receptor beta chains from one sample in a study of blood T cell repertoires in COVID-19. This table comes from immunoSEQ multiplex PCR, and its TCRdb copy is limited to in-frame clones, with some not included. The sample includes around 310,000 clones, roughly 89% seen only once; the top ten take approximately 0.98%. The sample taken for sequencing was peripheral blood. These receptors originate from a woman between 35 and 50 years old with COVID-19, enrolled during active disease. The CDR3 runs from the conserved cysteine through the conserved F or W. The D gene is left open where the match is weak. Where a row states a size, it is once, few, many or the class of an expanded clone; other rows omit it.

CDR3 DNA: TGTGCCACAACTAGCGGCAGCACAGATACGCAGTATTTT
CDR3 protein: CATTSGSTDTQYF
D gene: TRBD2
CDR3 length: 13
V gene: TRBV10-3
J gene: TRBJ2-3
clone size: .

CDR3 DNA: TGTGCCAGCAGTTATATAACAGGGAGAGGGGACACTGAAGCTTTCTTT
CDR3 protein: CASSYITGRGDTEAFF
D gene: .
CDR3 length: 16
V gene: TRBV27
J gene: TRBJ1-1
clone size: once

CDR3 DNA: TGTGCCAGCAGCCTGGGAGGGTCCACGAATTCACCCCTCCACTTT
CDR3 protein: CASSLGGSTNSPLHF
D gene: .
CDR3 length: 15
V gene: TRBV5-4
J gene: TRBJ1-6
clone size: .

CDR3 DNA: TGTGCCAGCAGTCGGGGTTATGGCTCAGATACGCAGTATTTT
CDR3 protein: CASSRGYGSDTQYF
D gene: .
CDR3 length: 14
V gene: TRBV4-2
J gene: TRBJ2-3
clone size: .

CDR3 DNA: TGTGCCAGCAGTTACTCTGGGGGGGGCAGGGGCTACGAGCAGTACTTC
CDR3 protein: CASSYSGGGRGYEQYF
D gene: .
CDR3 length: 16
V gene: TRBV6-5
J gene: TRBJ2-7
clone size: .

CDR3 DNA: TGTGCCATCAGTATGGGACAGGATAATTCACCCCTCCACTTT
CDR3 protein: CAISMGQDNSPLHF
D gene: TRBD1
CDR3 length: 14
V gene: TRBV10-3
J gene: TRBJ1-6
clone size: few

CDR3 DNA: TGTGCCAGCAGCTCCGGACTAGCGGGGGTTAGGACCGGGGAGCTGTTTTTT
CDR3 protein: CASSSGLAGVRTGELFF
D gene: TRBD2
CDR3 length: 17
V gene: TRBV5-4
J gene: TRBJ2-2
clone size: .

CDR3 DNA: TGTGCCACCAGCAGAGATGAAGCCTCAGATACGCAGTATTTT
CDR3 protein: CATSRDEASDTQYF
D gene: .
CDR3 length: 14
V gene: TRBV15
J gene: TRBJ2-3
clone size: .

CDR3 DNA: TGTGCCAGCAGTCCCCGGGACTCGAGATACTCTGAAGCTTTCTTT
CDR3 protein: CASSPRDSRYSEAFF
D gene: .
CDR3 length: 15
V gene: TRBV2
J gene: TRBJ1-1
clone size: .

CDR3 DNA: TGTGCCAGCTCACCACGGCAGGCCCTCCAAGAGACCCAGTACTTC
CDR3 protein: CASSPRQALQETQYF
D gene: .
CDR3 length: 15
V gene: TRBV18
J gene: TRBJ2-5
clone size: .

CDR3 DNA: TGTGCCAGCAGGCTCAGGGTTCCCAACTACGAGCAGTACTTC
CDR3 protein: CASRLRVPNYEQYF
D gene: .
CDR3 length: 14
V gene: TRBV28
J gene: TRBJ2-7
clone size: .

CDR3 DNA: TGTGCCAGCAGTTCCCCGATGGGGGGAGACTATGGCTACACCTTC
CDR3 protein: CASSSPMGGDYGYTF
D gene: .
CDR3 length: 15
V gene: TRBV28
J gene: TRBJ1-2
clone size: .

CDR3 DNA: TGTGCCATCAGTGAGCGTGGATTCACTCAGGGGTTTGGAGAGACCCAGTACTTC
CDR3 protein: CAISERGFTQGFGETQYF
D gene: .
CDR3 length: 18
V gene: TRBV10-3
J gene: TRBJ2-5
clone size: few

CDR3 DNA: TGTGCCAGCAGTTGGACAGGGGAATACGAGCAGTACTTC
CDR3 protein: CASSWTGEYEQYF
D gene: TRBD1
CDR3 length: 13
V gene: TRBV12-3/TRBV12-4
J gene: TRBJ2-7
clone size: .

CDR3 DNA: TGTGCCAGCAGTCCGAAATCAGGGGGCAATCAGCCCCAGCATTTT
CDR3 protein: CASSPKSGGNQPQHF
D gene: .
CDR3 length: 15
V gene: TRBV27
J gene: TRBJ1-5
clone size: .

CDR3 DNA: TGTGCCAGCAGGACAGGGACCCAGCCCCAGCATTTT
CDR3 protein: CASRTGTQPQHF
D gene: TRBD1
CDR3 length: 12
V gene: TRBV6-5
J gene: TRBJ1-5
clone size: .

CDR3 DNA: TGTGCCACAGGGGGAAGTGGGGGTGCAACTAATGAAAAACTGTTTTTT
CDR3 protein: CATGGSGGATNEKLFF
D gene: TRBD1
CDR3 length: 16
V gene: TRBV10-3
J gene: TRBJ1-4
clone size: .

CDR3 DNA: TGTGCCAGCAGCCAAGGCGGGTTAACTTCCTACGAGCAGTACTTC
CDR3 protein: CASSQGGLTSYEQYF
D gene: .
CDR3 length: 15
V gene: TRBV3-1/TRBV3-2
J gene: TRBJ2-7
clone size: .

CDR3 DNA: TGTGCCAGCAGTTACGGTCCAGACAAGGTTCCTGGCTACACCTTC
CDR3 protein: CASSYGPDKVPGYTF
D gene: .
CDR3 length: 15
V gene: TRBV6-5
J gene: TRBJ1-2
clone size: once

CDR3 DNA: TGTGCCAGCAGCTTGGTGGCAGGGGGCGCCCAGGATGGCTACACCTTC
CDR3 protein: CASSLVAGGAQDGYTF
D gene: TRBD1
CDR3 length: 16
V gene: TRBV5-4
J gene: TRBJ1-2
clone size: .

CDR3 DNA: TGTGCCAGCAGTCCTAGCGGGACGACCTACGAGCAGTACTTC
CDR3 protein: CASSPSGTTYEQYF
D gene: TRBD2
CDR3 length: 14
V gene: TRBV6-4
J gene: TRBJ2-7
clone size: .

CDR3 DNA: TGTGCCAGCAGTTCGGGACTTTTCGGGCCCCTCGCTGAAGCTTTCTTT
CDR3 protein: CASSSGLFGPLAEAFF
D gene: .
CDR3 length: 16
V gene: TRBV27
J gene: TRBJ1-1
clone size: .

CDR3 DNA: TGTGCCAGCAGCTTAATCAGTCCACCTAACTATGGCTACACCTTC
CDR3 protein: CASSLISPPNYGYTF
D gene: .
CDR3 length: 15
V gene: TRBV7-9
J gene: TRBJ1-2
clone size: .

CDR3 DNA: TGCAGCGTTGAGAGCCCCCAAGGAGATGAGCAGTTCTTC
CDR3 protein: CSVESPQGDEQFF
D gene: .
CDR3 length: 13
V gene: TRBV29-1
J gene: TRBJ2-1
clone size: .

CDR3 DNA: TGTGCCAGCAGCCCCCACCCGGACAGGGTCTACGAGCAGTACTTC
CDR3 protein: CASSPHPDRVYEQYF
D gene: TRBD1
CDR3 length: 15
V gene: TRBV9
J gene: TRBJ2-7
clone size: once

CDR3 DNA: TGTGCCAGCAGCCCGACGACCCTAGAGGGGGATCAGCCCCAGCATTTT
CDR3 protein: CASSPTTLEGDQPQHF
D gene: .
CDR3 length: 16
V gene: TRBV4-2
J gene: TRBJ1-5
clone size: few

CDR3 DNA: TGCGCCAGCAGGGAAGGCGGTCCTGAAGCTTTCTTT
CDR3 protein: CASREGGPEAFF
D gene: .
CDR3 length: 12
V gene: TRBV5-1
J gene: TRBJ1-1
clone size: .

CDR3 DNA: TGTGCCAGCAGTCAGCCCGGGTGGACTGAAGCTTTCTTT
CDR3 protein: CASSQPGWTEAFF
D gene: .
CDR3 length: 13
V gene: TRBV6-5
J gene: TRBJ1-1
clone size: .

CDR3 DNA: TGTGCCAGCAGCTTACAGGGGAGCTATGGCTACACCTTC
CDR3 protein: CASSLQGSYGYTF
D gene: .
CDR3 length: 13
V gene: TRBV13
J gene: TRBJ1-2
clone size: .

CDR3 DNA: TGTGCCTGGAGTGTACTTCGGACTAGCGGGGGGTCCCAAGAGACCCAGTACTTC
CDR3 protein: CAWSVLRTSGGSQETQYF
D gene: TRBD2
CDR3 length: 18
V gene: TRBV30
J gene: TRBJ2-5
clone size: .

CDR3 DNA: TGCGCCAGCAGCCAAGATCCCAGGGTAACAGATACGCAGTATTTT
CDR3 protein: CASSQDPRVTDTQYF
D gene: .
CDR3 length: 15
V gene: TRBV4-3
J gene: TRBJ2-3
clone size: .

CDR3 DNA: TGCAGTGCTAGTAATCGCAGCTATGGCTACACCTTC
CDR3 protein: CSASNRSYGYTF
D gene: .
CDR3 length: 12
V gene: TRBV20-1
J gene: TRBJ1-2
clone size: few

CDR3 DNA: TGTGCCAGCTCTCGCGGACAGGGGCGATCTAATGAAAAACTGTTTTTT
CDR3 protein: CASSRGQGRSNEKLFF
D gene: TRBD1
CDR3 length: 16
V gene: TRBV18
J gene: TRBJ1-4
clone size: .

CDR3 DNA: TGTGCCAGCGTTACCAGCGTTTTTAGCAATCAGCCCCAGCATTTT
CDR3 protein: CASVTSVFSNQPQHF
D gene: .
CDR3 length: 15
V gene: TRBV28
J gene: TRBJ1-5
clone size: .

CDR3 DNA: TGTGCCAGCAGTCCCGTGAGCACAGATACGCAGTATTTT
CDR3 protein: CASSPVSTDTQYF
D gene: .
CDR3 length: 13
V gene: TRBV28
J gene: TRBJ2-3
clone size: once

CDR3 DNA: TGTGCCAGTACCGACAGGAATCAGCCCCAGCATTTT
CDR3 protein: CASTDRNQPQHF
D gene: .
CDR3 length: 12
V gene: TRBV19
J gene: TRBJ1-5
clone size: .

CDR3 DNA: TGTGCCAGTAGCCCGACTAGCGGGAGGAAGGGGGATACGCAGTATTTT
CDR3 protein: CASSPTSGRKGDTQYF
D gene: TRBD2
CDR3 length: 16
V gene: TRBV19
J gene: TRBJ2-3
clone size: .

CDR3 DNA: TGTGCTAGCAGCTTGCTACAGGGGACCGGGGAGCTGTTTTTT
CDR3 protein: CASSLLQGTGELFF
D gene: TRBD1
CDR3 length: 14
V gene: TRBV7-7
J gene: TRBJ2-2
clone size: .

CDR3 DNA: TGTGCCAGCAGTTTAGAGGGACAGGGTAACTATGGCTACACCTTC
CDR3 protein: CASSLEGQGNYGYTF
D gene: TRBD1
CDR3 length: 15
V gene: TRBV28
J gene: TRBJ1-2
clone size: .

CDR3 DNA: TGTGCCAGCAGTTTCCGAACGGAGAGCTCCTACGAGCAGTACTTC
CDR3 protein: CASSFRTESSYEQYF
D gene: .
CDR3 length: 15
V gene: TRBV27
J gene: TRBJ2-7
clone size: .

CDR3 DNA: TGTGCCAGCAGCCTACTAGCGGGGGGTGACGAGCAGTACTTC
CDR3 protein: CASSLLAGGDEQYF
D gene: TRBD2
CDR3 length: 14
V gene: TRBV11-2
J gene: TRBJ2-7
clone size: .

CDR3 DNA: TGTGCCAGCAGCTTCGGACAGGGCACGCTCTATGGCTACACCTTC
CDR3 protein: CASSFGQGTLYGYTF
D gene: TRBD1
CDR3 length: 15
V gene: TRBV5-4
J gene: TRBJ1-2
clone size: .

CDR3 DNA: TGTGCCAGCAGCGTAGCAGGACTGGGCTACACCTTC
CDR3 protein: CASSVAGLGYTF
D gene: .
CDR3 length: 12
V gene: TRBV9
J gene: TRBJ1-2
clone size: few

CDR3 DNA: TGTGCCAGCAGGGGCCAGGGAGGGAGTGAAGCTTTCTTT
CDR3 protein: CASRGQGGSEAFF
D gene: .
CDR3 length: 13
V gene: TRBV9
J gene: TRBJ1-1
clone size: .

CDR3 DNA: TGTGCCAGCAGCGTATCTGCCCGGGACACTGAAGCTTTCTTT
CDR3 protein: CASSVSARDTEAFF
D gene: .
CDR3 length: 14
V gene: TRBV9
J gene: TRBJ1-1
clone size: once

CDR3 DNA: TGTGCCAGCAGCATAGGACTAGCGGGAGGAGCGTTCTTC
CDR3 protein: CASSIGLAGGAFF
D gene: TRBD2
CDR3 length: 13
V gene: TRBV5-4
J gene: TRBJ2-1
clone size: .

CDR3 DNA: TGCAGCGTTGTAAGACTGGGACAGCCCGAGGAGCAGTACTTC
CDR3 protein: CSVVRLGQPEEQYF
D gene: TRBD1
CDR3 length: 14
V gene: TRBV29-1
J gene: TRBJ2-7
clone size: once

CDR3 DNA: TGTGCCAGCAGCCAAGTGTGCCTGGGACAGGGGGCTATGGATCAGCCCCAGCATTTT
CDR3 protein: CASSQVCLGQGAMDQPQHF
D gene: TRBD1
CDR3 length: 19
V gene: TRBV14
J gene: TRBJ1-5
clone size: .

CDR3 DNA: TGTGCCAGCAGCCTCTCCCCTGGGACTAGCGGGAGGGGTGAGCAGTTCTTC
CDR3 protein: CASSLSPGTSGRGEQFF
D gene: TRBD2
CDR3 length: 17
V gene: TRBV7-3
J gene: TRBJ2-1
clone size: .

CDR3 DNA: TGTGCCAGCAGTCGACAGGGATACGAGCAGTACTTC
CDR3 protein: CASSRQGYEQYF
D gene: TRBD1
CDR3 length: 12
V gene: TRBV28
J gene: TRBJ2-7
clone size: .

CDR3 DNA: TGCAGTGCTAGTCCCCCTCCCTACGAGCAGTACTTC
CDR3 protein: CSASPPPYEQYF
D gene: .
CDR3 length: 12
V gene: TRBV20-1
J gene: TRBJ2-7
clone size: .